This entry concerns a single T cell receptor (beta chain). Its target antigen remains unknown. Base qualities are not recorded, but no much larger clone differs from it by a single base. This sample is part of a study of graft-versus-host responses after intestinal transplantation (dated by TCRdb to the early 2020s). Regarding the research as a whole: Multivisceral, liver-intestinal, or isolated intestinal transplants were received by the recipients. Every recipient was given anti-thymocyte globulin induction, followed by about three years of maintenance tacrolimus and steroids. Graft-versus-host and host-versus-graft alloreactive T cell clones were tracked in the graft, circulation and bone marrow after intestinal transplantation using bulk TCR-beta CDR3 sequencing. To identify alloreactive clones, pre-transplant mixed lymphocyte reaction products were sequenced and then compared with unstimulated pre-transplant donor and recipient T cells. The cohort enrolled under 25 intestinal transplant recipients including one retransplant, and 3 patients lacking pretransplant specimens were excluded. A peak of at least 4% donor T cells among recipient peripheral blood mononuclear cells was the definition used for donor T cell macrochimerism. Rather than being sequenced by the commercial service, samples from a few later patients were sequenced in-house on an Illumina MiSeq and processed with MiXCR. On the study overall, not on this receptor specifically: The conclusions were limited by the relatively low number and heterogeneity of the intestinal transplant patients. Early after transplant, declines in HvG clones were associated with peak levels of circulating GvH clones. In the allografts of patients with donor T cell macrochimerism, GvH to HvG T cell clonal ratios were high. GvH clones turned up in recipient bone marrow, with some appearing earlier in ileal mucosa or blood, a pattern consistent with an intestinal mucosal origin.

The germline V end is reduced by 6 bases and the J end by 0 bases; junction bases left unmatched: 2. CDR1 SGHNT and CDR2 YENEEA were looked up in the germline V gene. Its CDR3 holds 14 amino acids, cysteine through phenylalanine. Solely the CDR3 DNA is kept, with 42 bases framed from the first base. Library preparation employed the immunoSEQ multiplex PCR assay. For most patients, genomic DNA was isolated using the Qiagen DNeasy Blood and Tissue Kit and was shipped frozen to Adaptive Biotechnologies for TCR sequencing. For most patients, high-throughput TCR-beta CDR3 sequencing of genomic DNA was performed by Adaptive Biotechnologies. Turning to the authors' computational methods: Adaptive's ImmunoSEQ software was the source of the TCR sequencing data for 15 to 20 patients, while a few other patients were processed with MiXCR and VDJtools. To correct CD4 versus CD8 sorting errors, sequences present in both subsets at a frequency ratio below 5:1 were removed. CDR3 nucleotide sequences shared by donor and recipient were removed because the origin of these sequences could not be assigned. To be classed as alloreactive, a clone needed at least 2-fold expansion over unstimulated cells and a minimum CFSE-low frequency of 0.002% (template counts) or 0.001% (read counts). A clone was considered mappable if detected in the sequenced pre-transplant spleen, lymph node, or MLR CFSE-low populations of the donor or recipient. Cumulative frequency of alloreactive clones was calculated as a percentage of all sequences weighted by copy number. The table was pulled from immuneACCESS by TCRdb, which kept in-frame rearrangements only. Such tables lose some clones; where checked, under half of the loss comes from unresolved V genes, and the rest has no known cause. The V and J calls and clone size come from that table; D and trimming were worked out from the DNA. The sample table shows 84,000 or so clones, and 80% to 85% are seen once. The ten largest clones take up around 0.83% of the sample.

Interpreted using the paper, the time point label stands for: cells obtained before transplantation from donor or recipient. CD3+CD4+ and CD3+CD8+ populations were FACS-sorted from unstimulated pre-transplant donor and recipient cells taken from spleen or lymph nodes. This chain is built from TRBV11-3 and TRBJ2-3; the junction holds 8 bases that match TRBD1. Material: unstimulated CD4+ T cells sorted from spleen or lymph node cells, obtained before intestinal transplant. The clonotype originates from a human donor who received an intestinal transplant. Here is the DNA: TGTGCCAGCAGTTCAGGGGGCAGCACAGATACGCAGTATTTT. Its product reads: CASSSGGSTDTQYF.